This T cell receptor beta chain comes out of a study of identical twins. The CDR3 runs 14 residues. V lost 6 bases to trimming and J lost 0 bases, with 8 bases between them. In germline, CDR1 is ENHRY, CDR2 SYGVKD. Study results and limitations: Findings came from cross-sectional statistics, without long-term follow-up of donors. A lower insertion count was a feature of abundant cord blood beta clonotypes, with no such feature in memory repertoires. Within monozygotic twins, out-of-frame TCR alpha sharing was underestimated by the models. Sequences that were out-of-frame, alpha and twin-shared displayed an excess of low generation probability.

TCRdb recomputed calls from the 5' RACE reads with MiXCR, one row per CDR3 protein. The repertoire holds about 450,000 distinct CDR3 sequences, with approximately 17% as singletons. This clonotype was seen a few times. What it binds is not known. The chain has TRBV10-3 and TRBJ1-4; D is uncertain. The sequence came from a man between 45 and 60 years old in good health. Material: naive T cells sorted from blood. CDR3 sequence: CAISPGPTNEKLFF. CDR3 bases: TGTGCCATCAGCCCGGGCCCAACTAATGAAAAACTGTTTTTT.